The T cell receptor beta chain under discussion was sequenced for a study of shared clonotypes between healthy human individuals. Findings and caveats of the study: Generation of non-shared clonotypes was less probable than generation of clonotypes shared by all four donors.

This clone was recorded once. Its target is not known. CDR1 is KGHSY and CDR2 is FQNENV in the germline V gene. Trimming cost V 7 bases and J 1 base; bases outside gene matches: 3. This CDR3 comprises 14 residues. Sequenced by immunoSEQ multiplex PCR; TCRdb stores in-frame clones only, minus some. The sample carries about 1.5 million clones, about 96% recorded once. All of the donors resided in Nashville, Tennessee, and each was a Caucasian adult. This clonotype originated in a man aged 25-45 years in good health. The chain uses TRBV16 and TRBJ2-3, with 9 bases identical to TRBD2. Material: naive CD4+ T cells sorted from blood. Subset meaning: CD45RA+ positively selected. CDR3 coding DNA: TGTGCCAGCACCCGGACTAGCGGCACAGATACGCAGTATTTT. This gives the protein CASTRTSGTDTQYF.